The 6 T cell receptor beta chains below all came from one sample that was sequenced in a study of spatial heterogeneity in lung cancer. TCRdb itself ran the 5' RACE reads through MiXCR, one entry per CDR3 protein. The sample has 6,400 or so distinct CDR3 sequences, 6.5% to 8% seen once. Findings and limits, study-wide: Counts of expanded alpha and beta TCRs within tumors tracked the tumor nonsynonymous mutation count.

Time point of the sample: sample taken at primary tumor resection. Antigens of these TCRs are unknown. The starting material was lung tumor tissue, obtained at surgery. The receptors come from a male donor with early-stage non-small cell lung cancer.

This clonotype has at least ten counts. The chain employs TRBV4-3 and TRBJ2-1; TRBD2 matches at 10 bases. Trimming took 5 bases from V and 0 from J; bases not matched to a gene: 7. CDR3 length: 17 amino acids. CDR1 is LGHNA, CDR2 YSLEER, per germline. Written as DNA, the CDR3 is TGCGCCAGCAGCAAAGGACTAGCGGAAAGCTCCTACAATGAGCAGTTCTTC. Protein product: CASSKGLAESSYNEQFF.

This clonotype was found many times. V and J are TRBV19 and TRBJ1-4; D gene ambiguous. From germline, CDR1 is LNHDA and CDR2 SQIVND (reference sequence). The CDR3 covers 13 residues. V lost 7 bases and J 9 bases, leaving 15 bases between the germline ends. CDR3 loop: CASTIGPWKKLFF. The CDR3 DNA sequence: TGTGCCAGTACCATAGGCCCGTGGAAAAAACTGTTTTTT. Full variable domain (remainder filled in from reference TRBV19 and TRBJ1-4): DGGITQSPKYLFRKEGQNVTLSCEQNLNHDAMYWYRQDPGQGLRLIYYSQIVNDFQKGDIAEGYSVSREKKESFPLTVTSAQKNPTAFYLCASTIGPWKKLFFGSGTQLSVL.

There are many counts of this clonotype. This chain uses TRBV20-1 with TRBJ1-6; TRBD1 agrees at 8 bases. Germline trimming cut 0 bases from V and 10 bases from J; bases unmatched to any gene: 8. The CDR3 runs to 15 residues. Looked up from germline, CDR1 is DFQATT and CDR2 is SNEGSKA (reference sequence). CDR3 amino acids: CSARDHGRGQSPLHF. The CDR3 DNA reads TGCAGTGCTAGAGATCATGGCAGGGGGCAGTCACCCCTCCACTTT.

This clonotype ranks as medium-sized (0.01 to 0.1%). The chain joins TRBV20-1 to TRBJ2-5, with D possibly matching TRBD1 (6 bases). The CDR3 runs 11 residues. Per the germline V gene, CDR1 is DFQATT and CDR2 is SNEGSKA (reference sequence). Deletions cut 5 bases from V and 3 bases from J, with 7 bases between. As DNA, the CDR3 is TGCAGTGCTGCAGGGGAAGAGACCCAGTACTTC. This translates into CSAAGEETQYF.

With respect to this clonotype: A much larger clone sits a single nucleotide away, making a read error possible. The rearrangement uses TRBV10-2 and TRBJ2-5; D gene unclear. Germline V lookup: CDR1 WSHSY, CDR2 SAAADI. CDR3 length equals 15 residues. V was pared by 4 bases and J by 4 bases, with 16 bases between. The CDR3 here is CASSVGFGGAETQYF. CDR3 nucleotide sequence: TGCGCCAGCAGTGTCGGGTTTGGCGGCGCAGAGACCCAGTACTTC.

The V gene is TRBV7-8, the J gene TRBJ2-3; D not certain. V was shortened by 4 bases and J by 0 bases, with 8 bases between the two germline ends. CDR1 and CDR2 from the germline V gene are SGHVS and FQNEAQ. This CDR3 has 14 residues. The CDR3 region has the DNA TGTGCCAGCAGCTGGGATCCTAGCACAGATACGCAGTATTTT. Translation gives CASSWDPSTDTQYF.